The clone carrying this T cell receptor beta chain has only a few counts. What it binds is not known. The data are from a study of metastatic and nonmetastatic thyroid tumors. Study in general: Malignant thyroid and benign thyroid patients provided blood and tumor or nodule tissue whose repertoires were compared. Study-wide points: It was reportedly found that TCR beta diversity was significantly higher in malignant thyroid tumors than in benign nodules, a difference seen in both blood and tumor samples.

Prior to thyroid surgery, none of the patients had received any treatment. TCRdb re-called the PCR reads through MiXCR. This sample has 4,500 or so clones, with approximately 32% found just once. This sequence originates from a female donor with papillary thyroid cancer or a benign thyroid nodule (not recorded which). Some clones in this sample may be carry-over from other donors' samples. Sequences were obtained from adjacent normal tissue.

In nucleotides, the CDR3 is TGTGCCAGTAGTCCTCGACAGGGGGCTAATTCACCCCTCCACTTT. Residues: CASSPRQGANSPLHF. V gene TRBV19 combines with J gene TRBJ1-6; 10 bases map to TRBD1. After removal of 5 bases from V and 6 bases from J, the junction contained 4 bases not matched to a gene. The germline V gene encodes CDR1 LNHDA and CDR2 SQIVND (reference sequence). The CDR3 loop spans 15 amino acids.